The 30 T cell receptor beta chains reported below all come from one sample, sequenced in a study of shared clonotypes between healthy human individuals. TCRdb keeps only in-frame clones here, not all; method: immunoSEQ multiplex PCR. The profile shows about 600,000 clones, around 78% of them singletons. Input material: PBMCs. The receptor set was obtained from a woman between 40 and 55 years old in good health. Some clones in this sample may be carry-over from other donors' samples.

CDR3 region: CAWSVQSYEQYF. CDR3 DNA: TGTGCCTGGAGTGTACAGAGCTACGAGCAGTACTTC. The rearrangement joins TRBV30 to TRBJ2-7, with D hard to call. Germline CDR1 GTSNPN, CDR2 SVGIG (reference sequence). The CDR3 spans 12 residues. Trimming removed 0 bases at V and 3 bases at J, with 6 bases between.

The chain joins TRBV29-1 to TRBJ2-1; 9 positions agree with TRBD2. This CDR3 has 16 amino acids. Germline assignment: CDR1 SQVTM and CDR2 ANQGSEA. With 8 bases clipped from V and 7 bases from J, the junction kept 18 bases outside the gene matches. The CDR3 reads CSTRLVASGNVNEQFF. CDR3 DNA sequence: TGCAGCACCCGACTCGTCGCTAGCGGGAATGTTAATGAGCAGTTCTTC.

This chain joins TRBV6-1 and TRBJ2-4; a weak D match, TRBD2 (6 bases). This CDR3 region has 13 residues. Germline V gene lookup returns CDR1 MNHNS and CDR2 SASEGT. The V end lost 7 bases, the J end lost 6 bases, and 13 bases lay between the germline ends. CDR3 protein: CASKVGAGNIQYF. CDR3 in DNA: TGTGCCAGCAAGGTGGGAGCGGGAAACATTCAGTACTTC.

V usage is TRBV9 and J usage is TRBJ2-7, with D tentatively TRBD2 (6 bases). Trimming stripped 4 bases from V and 3 bases from J, with 23 bases between. The germline V gene has CDR1 SGDLS and CDR2 YYNGEE. CDR3 length: 17 amino acids. The CDR3 sequence is CASSRRGGLDTGYEQYF. CDR3 DNA: TGTGCCAGCAGCCGGAGAGGAGGGCTAGACACGGGCTACGAGCAGTACTTC. Full variable domain (outside the CDR3, taken from reference TRBV9 and TRBJ2-7): DSGVTQTPKHLITATGQRVTLRCSPRSGDLSVYWYQQSLDQGLQFLIQYYNGEERAKGNILERFSAQQFPDLHSELNLSSLELGDSALYFCASSRRGGLDTGYEQYFGPGTRLTVT.

This chain joins TRBV15 and TRBJ2-1; 7 positions match TRBD2. This CDR3 contains 14 residues. The ends lost 0 bases at V and 10 bases at J; junction bases unmatched: 6. Per the germline V gene, CDR1 is LNHNV and CDR2 is YYDKDF (reference sequence). CDR3 amino acids: CATSRDVAGVEQFF. CDR3 DNA: TGTGCCACCAGCAGAGATGTCGCGGGAGTCGAGCAGTTCTTC.

This rearrangement joins TRBV10-3 to TRBJ2-1, with D unclear. Looked up from germline, CDR1 is ENHRY and CDR2 is SYGVKD. The CDR3 contains 13 residues. Trimming removed 2 bases from V and 6 bases from J, with 8 bases in between. The CDR3 sequence is CAISEIQFNEQFF. CDR3 DNA sequence: TGTGCCATCAGTGAGATACAGTTCAATGAGCAGTTCTTC.

The chain has TRBV5-6 and TRBJ2-3, with D perhaps matching TRBD1 or TRBD2 (5 bases each). From germline, CDR1 is SGHDT and CDR2 YYEEEE. CDR3 length equals 16 residues. Trimming pared 4 bases from V and 2 bases from J, leaving 17 bases between. The chain's CDR3 is CASSTEGRQPTDTQYF. Here the CDR3 DNA reads TGTGCCAGCAGCACTGAGGGGCGTCAACCCACAGATACGCAGTATTTT.

A word on this clone: A read error may produce the germline difference seen at one junction end. The chain is built from TRBV28 and TRBJ2-2, with 7 bases that match TRBD2. This CDR3 spans 13 amino acids. Looked up from germline, CDR1 is MDHEN and CDR2 is SYDVKM. The CDR3 nucleotides are TGTGCCAGCAGTCGAGTCGGGAGCGGGGAGCAGTTTTTT. Protein sequence: CASSRVGSGEQFF.

This chain uses TRBV27 with TRBJ1-2, with D hard to call. Between the trimmed V and J ends, which lost 3 bases and 2 bases, there was a span of 7 bases. Germline loops: CDR1 MNHEY, CDR2 SMNVEV (reference sequence). There are 13 residues in the CDR3. CDR3 loop: CASSFSGNYGYTF. The CDR3 bases are TGTGCCAGCAGTTTTTCAGGAAACTATGGCTACACCTTC.

V is TRBV5-4 and J is TRBJ1-2; D gene unclear. The germline V gene encodes CDR1 SGHNT and CDR2 YYREEE (reference sequence). The CDR3 consists of 12 residues. V dropped 4 bases and J dropped 6 bases, with 10 bases sitting between them. The CDR3 DNA follows: TGTGCCAGCAGCCAAAAAGGGCATGGCTACACCTTC. Protein sequence: CASSQKGHGYTF.

The chain joins TRBV27 to TRBJ1-2, with 8 bases fitting TRBD1. Germline CDR1 reads MNHEY; CDR2 reads SMNVEV (reference sequence). This CDR3 is built from 15 residues. Losses at the gene ends were 6 bases for V and 6 bases for J; bases not matched to a gene: 12. The CDR3 loop is CASRSHRQGINGYTF. CDR3 nucleotide sequence: TGTGCCAGCAGATCCCATCGACAGGGGATAAATGGCTACACCTTC.

As regards this clone: At the DNA level, this CDR3 is encoded by other sequences in the same sample as well. The DNA for the CDR3 is TGTGCCAGCAGCCTAAACAGGGGTGAAACAGATACGCAGTATTTT. Protein: CASSLNRGETDTQYF. The gene calls are TRBV7-3 and TRBJ2-3, with 7 bases matching TRBD1. V shed 5 bases and J 3 bases; nucleotides not matched to a gene: 8. From germline, CDR1 is SGHTA and CDR2 FQGTGA. The CDR3 covers 15 residues.

The gene calls are TRBV4-2 and TRBJ2-7; D is undetermined. This CDR3 comprises 14 residues. V was shortened by 0 bases and J by 3 bases, with 9 bases between the two germline ends. The V gene's germline CDR1 is LGHNA and CDR2 YNFKEQ. The CDR3 is CASSQDLQDYEQYF. The DNA of the CDR3 is TGTGCCAGCAGCCAAGATTTGCAGGACTACGAGCAGTACTTC.

The rearrangement uses TRBV14 and TRBJ1-2; weak D call: TRBD1 (5 bases). With 4 bases removed from V and 7 bases from J, the gap between germline ends came to 16 bases. This CDR3 is 14 amino acids long. Germline CDR1 is SGHDN and CDR2 is FVKESK. The CDR3, as DNA: TGTGCCAGCAGCCGAGCCCGGGGGACGGGTGGCTACACCTTC. Translating it yields CASSRARGTGGYTF. The variable domain in full, completed from reference TRBV14 and TRBJ1-2, reads EAGVTQFPSHSVIEKGQTVTLRCDPISGHDNLYWYRRVMGKEIKFLLHFVKESKQDESGMPNNRFLAERTGGTYSTLKVQPAELEDSGVYFCASSRARGTGGYTFGSGTRLTVV.

As regards this clone: The same CDR3 also results from other DNA sequences found in this sample. The V gene is TRBV30, the J gene TRBJ1-2, with D possibly TRBD1 on 6 matching bases. This CDR3 has 13 residues. Germline CDR1 GTSNPN, CDR2 SVGIG (reference sequence). The V gene lost 2 bases and the J gene lost 2 bases, with 9 bases spanning the gap. In DNA form, the CDR3 reads TGTGCCTGGAGTCTCCAGGGGAACTATGGCTACACCTTC. It specifies CAWSLQGNYGYTF.

V gene TRBV18 combines with J gene TRBJ2-2; no clear D gene. The CDR3 covers 16 residues. From germline, CDR1 is KGHSH and CDR2 LQKENI. V shed 1 base and J shed 0 bases, with 9 bases lying between them. The CDR3 spells CASSPLSGANTGELFF. The CDR3 DNA sequence: TGTGCCAGCTCACCACTATCAGGTGCGAACACCGGGGAGCTGTTTTTT.

Remarks on this clone: A far larger clone is a single base away, which makes a read error likely. The same CDR3 arises from other DNA sequences in this sample as well. V and J are TRBV30 and TRBJ1-4, with a tentative D call TRBD1 (5 bases). Germline assignment: CDR1 GTSNPN and CDR2 SVGIG (reference sequence). The CDR3 consists of 15 residues. CDR3 loop: CAWSVLRARGEKLFF. CDR3 sequence (DNA): TGTGCCTGGAGTGTACTCAGGGCGAGGGGCGAAAAATTGTTTTTT.

CDR3 sequence: CASSPTARGYNEQFF. The CDR3 bases are TGTGCCAGCAGCCCGACAGCGAGAGGCTACAATGAGCAGTTCTTC. The V and J genes are TRBV7-3 and TRBJ2-1; D may be TRBD1 (5 bases). The CDR3 is 15 amino acids. CDR1 and CDR2 (germline): SGHTA, FQGTGA. Trimming cost V 5 bases and J 3 bases, with 14 bases left between them.

V gene TRBV6-1 combines with J gene TRBJ1-1; D gene unclear. CDR3 length: 14 residues. Trimming removed 7 bases from V and 1 base from J, with 13 bases in between. Germline V lookup: CDR1 MNHNS, CDR2 SASEGT. The CDR3 sequence is CASTYDEGNTEAFF. DNA for the CDR3: TGTGCCAGCACCTACGATGAGGGGAACACTGAAGCTTTCTTT.

As regards this clone: A much more abundant neighbour one base away suggests this may be a read error. Likely a read error: the CDR3 ends without its conserved phenylalanine or tryptophan. The CDR3 loop is CAWSVPSPSGNAEAFL. The DNA of the CDR3 is TGTGCCTGGAGTGTACCGTCCCCTTCGGGGAACGCTGAAGCTTTCCTT. V and J are TRBV30 and TRBJ1-1; no clear D. This CDR3 is built from 16 residues. Looked up from germline, CDR1 is GTSNPN and CDR2 is SVGIG (reference sequence).

The chain employs TRBV5-1 and TRBJ2-2, with 15 nucleotides matching TRBD2. V lost 7 bases and J lost 1; bases outside the gene matches: 17. The CDR3 loop spans 21 amino acids. The germline V gene encodes CDR1 SGHRS and CDR2 YFSETQ. Written as DNA, the CDR3 is TGCGCCAGCCCGAACCGAAAAACCGGGACTAGCGGGAGGCAGAACACCGGGGAGCTGTTTTTT. It specifies CASPNRKTGTSGRQNTGELFF.

The chain joins TRBV29-1 to TRBJ2-7; the match to TRBD2 covers 8 bases. The CDR3 spans 13 residues. Germline CDR1 and CDR2: SQVTM and ANQGSEA. J was trimmed by 4 bases and V by 2 bases; bases with no gene match: 4. CDR3: CSVEFSGIYEQYF. The CDR3 coding sequence is TGCAGCGTTGAATTTAGCGGGATATACGAGCAGTACTTC.

Only one count was recorded for this clone. The chain recombines TRBV5-4 with TRBJ1-5; no clear D. This CDR3 is 14 amino acids long. The V end lost 4 bases, the J end lost 11 bases, and 19 bases lay between the germline ends. CDR1 and CDR2 from the germline V gene are SGHNT and YYREEE (reference sequence). The CDR3 here is CASSPDAGSVTQHF. DNA for the CDR3: TGTGCCAGCAGCCCTGACGCCGGGTCAGTGACCCAGCATTTT.

This clone has more than one count but fewer than ten. The rearrangement uses TRBV5-1 and TRBJ1-3, with D unclear. This CDR3 spans 16 amino acids. Per germline, CDR1 SGHRS and CDR2 YFSETQ. The ends were cut back, 0 bases at V and 0 bases at J, with 10 bases in the middle. The CDR3 region is CASSLGPRSSGNTIYF. CDR3 coding DNA: TGCGCCAGCAGCTTGGGCCCCCGCAGCTCTGGAAACACCATATATTTT.

This sequence joins TRBV5-4 and TRBJ2-5; no definite D call. The CDR3 covers 13 residues. Germline V CDR1 and CDR2: SGHNT, YYREEE (reference sequence). V lost 1 base, J lost 0 bases, and 4 bases lay in between. The CDR3: CASSLYNQETQYF. As DNA, the CDR3 is TGTGCCAGCAGCTTGTACAACCAAGAGACCCAGTACTTC.

J is TRBJ2-7 and V is TRBV7-9, with 7 bases fitting TRBD1. V lost 3 bases and J lost 4; bases outside the gene matches: 6. This CDR3 spans 14 amino acids. Per germline, CDR1 SEHNR and CDR2 FQNEAQ (reference sequence). CDR3 bases: TGTGCCAGCAGCTTGGGAGCAGGGGGATACGAGCAGTACTTC. Amino acids: CASSLGAGGYEQYF.

J is TRBJ2-2 and V is TRBV11-2; the D gene is possibly TRBD1 (5 bases). From germline, CDR1 is SGHAT and CDR2 FQNNGV. V was clipped by 5 bases and J by 0 bases, with 16 bases between them. The CDR3 is made up of 17 amino acids. CDR3 loop: CASSRLGGATNTGELFF. The DNA for the CDR3 is TGTGCCAGCAGCCGTTTGGGTGGGGCTACGAACACCGGGGAGCTGTTTTTT.

The J gene is TRBJ2-2, the V gene TRBV7-8, with D uncertain. The CDR3 loop spans 16 amino acids. Per the germline V gene, CDR1 is SGHVS and CDR2 is FQNEAQ. The V gene lost 3 bases and the J gene lost 6 bases, with 17 bases spanning the gap. CDR3 in amino acids: CASSFYGSPVAGELFF. The CDR3 DNA sequence: TGTGCCAGCAGCTTCTACGGTAGCCCGGTGGCCGGGGAGCTGTTTTTT.

This clone has just one count. J is TRBJ1-2 and V is TRBV29-1; 7 bases map to TRBD1. Per the germline V gene, CDR1 is SQVTM and CDR2 is ANQGSEA. This CDR3 spans 12 amino acids. In DNA form, the CDR3 reads TGCGGAACCGGGACAGCAAACTATGGCTACACCTTC. Protein sequence: CGTGTANYGYTF.

The V gene is TRBV15, the J gene TRBJ1-1; D may be TRBD1 (5 bases). V shed 3 bases and J shed 0 bases, with 11 bases lying between them. CDR3 length: 15 residues. Germline V gene lookup returns CDR1 LNHNV and CDR2 YYDKDF (reference sequence). The CDR3 sequence: CATSSLRTMNTEAFF. The CDR3 DNA is TGTGCCACCAGCAGCCTACGGACAATGAACACTGAAGCTTTCTTT.